This T cell receptor beta chain was identified in a study of radiotherapy plus CTLA-4 blockade in lung cancer. The overall study: Objective response rate was around 20%; disease control rate, 31%. General study results and limits: Among blood TCR repertoires after radiotherapy plus ipilimumab, tumor-derived clones expanded. In blood, early T cell clone dynamics reportedly predicted response best, together with interferon-beta.

The repertoire was sequenced with immunoSEQ multiplex PCR; TCRdb's copy has only in-frame clones and lacks some. The data show more than 100,000 clones, with more than 80% seen just once and 6.9% held by the top ten. Focal radiation and CTLA-4 blockade (ipilimumab) were tested in chemo-refractory metastatic non-small-cell lung cancer patients. A note on this clone: Its specificity is unknown.

This clonotype was sampled from a human donor with non-small cell lung cancer that progressed on radiotherapy plus ipilimumab. Material: peripheral blood, obtained from a patient treated with radiotherapy plus ipilimumab.

The CDR3 spells CASSILGATEAFF. CDR3 sequence (DNA): TGTGCCAGTAGTATCCTAGGGGCCACTGAAGCTTTCTTT. The chain is built from TRBV19 and TRBJ1-1; D perhaps matches TRBD1 (5 bases). The CDR3 has 13 amino acids. The germline V gene has CDR1 LNHDA and CDR2 SQIVND (reference sequence). The V end lost 3 bases, the J end lost 4 bases, and 9 bases lay between the germline ends.